One TCR beta chain is described in this entry. Its target is unknown. 13 Jbeta primers and 60 Vbeta primers were used for the PCR. Profiled with immunoSEQ multiplex PCR; TCRdb holds only in-frame clones, not every one. The table has 150,000 to 200,000 clones, around 78% seen once. The CDR3 is 17 residues long. The germline V gene encodes CDR1 SGHAT and CDR2 FQNNGV. Germline trimming cut 0 bases from V and 8 bases from J; bases unmatched to any gene: 11. These data belong to a study of cytomegalovirus exposure and HLA in healthy donors. For the study at large: Ancestry clustering placed around 80% of roughly 400 genotyped donors in the Caucasian-associated cluster. Study observations and caveats: Cytomegalovirus status was reportedly diagnosed by the classifier with high specificity and sensitivity. Sequencing probably produced one cluster of sequence variants that were highly shared.

Sequencing used PBMCs. The receptor was isolated from a woman aged 50 to 65 in good health and CMV-seropositive. The gene calls are TRBV11-2 and TRBJ2-1, with TRBD2 matching 9 bases. The CDR3 bases are TGTGCCAGCAGCTTAGATGGGGCTAGCGGGGTTAAATATGAGCAGTTCTTC. Translation: CASSLDGASGVKYEQFF.